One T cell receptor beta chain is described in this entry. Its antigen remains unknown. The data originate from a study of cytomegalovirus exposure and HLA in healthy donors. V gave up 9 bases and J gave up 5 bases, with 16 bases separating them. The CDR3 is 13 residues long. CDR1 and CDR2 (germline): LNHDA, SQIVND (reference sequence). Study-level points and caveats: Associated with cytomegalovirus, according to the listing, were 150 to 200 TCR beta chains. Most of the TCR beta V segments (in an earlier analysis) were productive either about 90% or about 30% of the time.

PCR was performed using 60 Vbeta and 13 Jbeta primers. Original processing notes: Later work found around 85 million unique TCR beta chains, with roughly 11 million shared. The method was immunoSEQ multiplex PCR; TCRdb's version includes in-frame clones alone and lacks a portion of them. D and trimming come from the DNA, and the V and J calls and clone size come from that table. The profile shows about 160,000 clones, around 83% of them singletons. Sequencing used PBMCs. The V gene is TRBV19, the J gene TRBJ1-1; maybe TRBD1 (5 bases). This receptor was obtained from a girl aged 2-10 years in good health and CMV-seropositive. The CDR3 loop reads CASEAGRGTEAFF. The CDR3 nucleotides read TGTGCCAGCGAGGCAGGGCGGGGTACTGAAGCTTTCTTT.